This TCR beta chain was recovered during a study of cytomegalovirus exposure and HLA in healthy donors. The CDR3 runs to 14 residues. CDR1 and CDR2 (germline): LNHDA, SQIVND (reference sequence). Trimming left V 6 bases short and J 8 bases short, with 14 bases between. Use of 60 Vbeta and 13 Jbeta primers characterized the PCR. Produced via immunoSEQ multiplex PCR; TCRdb's table is partial and in-frame only. Of some 130,000 clones in the sample, about 78% were seen once. The genes are TRBV19 and TRBJ1-6; D perhaps matches TRBD1 (6 bases). The sample taken for sequencing was PBMCs. The source is a man aged 45-65 years in good health and CMV-seropositive. CDR3 region: CASSPTGNDSPLHF. The CDR3 DNA reads as TGTGCCAGTAGCCCAACAGGGAACGATTCACCCCTCCACTTT.